The present TCR beta chain was sequenced within a study of blood T cell repertoires in COVID-19. Study-level information: Collection of acute and convalescent COVID-19 samples took place in the United States, Italy and Spain. From T cells, B-cell-depleted T cells, or PBMCs came the material, which was cDNA or gDNA.

Original data processing: Reference gene primers were amplified, and this amplification served to estimate nucleated cell counts. Clones were read by immunoSEQ multiplex PCR, and TCRdb kept only the in-frame ones, dropping some. V and J calls and clone size follow that table, whereas D and trimming were derived from the DNA. The sample records 97,000 or so clones, around 84% being singletons. CDR1 MDHEN and CDR2 SYDVKM come from the germline V gene. The CDR3 spans 17 residues. Trimming at V came to 4 bases and at J to 5 bases, leaving 14 bases not matched to a gene. This TCR was sampled from a human donor in a cohort sampled during active COVID-19. The chain recombines TRBV28 with TRBJ2-5; 9 nucleotides match TRBD2. The specimen sequenced was peripheral blood. CDR3 residues: CASSSPMGGGADETQYF. CDR3 sequence (DNA): TGTGCCAGCAGTTCCCCCATGGGCGGGGGGGCCGACGAGACCCAGTACTTC.